This TCR beta chain emerged from a study of blood T cells in healthy people across ages. A second roughly 6 to 11 cycle PCR used barcoded and J-beta primers. A tag from a template-switch adaptor with 12 random nucleotides marked each cDNA molecule. TCRdb redid the calling of the 5' RACE reads with MiXCR, one entry per CDR3 protein. This sample has about 700,000 distinct CDR3 sequences, with roughly 32% found just once. V lost 3 bases, J lost 3 bases, and 12 bases lay in between. The CDR3 loop spans 14 amino acids. The germline gives CDR1 SGHRS, CDR2 YFSETQ. This clonotype was found many times. Antigen specificity is unknown. Study-wide findings and caveats: Diversity estimates from one million T cells were considered underestimates. Leaving the PBMCs unsorted stopped any conclusive comparison of naive versus antigen-experienced cells.

The rearrangement links TRBV5-1 to TRBJ2-5; D possibly uses TRBD1 or TRBD2 (5 bases each). The sequenced sample was blood. This TCR was sampled from a woman older than 75 in good health. CDR3 region: CASSSFGAKETQYF. Here the CDR3 DNA reads TGCGCCAGCAGCTCGTTCGGGGCCAAAGAGACCCAGTACTTC.